This T cell receptor beta chain is from a study of blood T cell repertoires in COVID-19. Study as a whole: Some COVID-19 samples were acute and others convalescent; all came from the United States, Italy and Spain. PBMCs, B-cell-depleted T cells, or T cells provided the cDNA or gDNA that made up the material.

From germline, CDR1 is LNHDA and CDR2 SQIVND (reference sequence). The length of the CDR3 is 12 residues. V lost 7 bases, J lost 7 bases, and 11 bases lay in between. Source study methods: By means of reference gene primer amplification, nucleated cell counts were estimated. Using immunoSEQ multiplex PCR, the repertoire was profiled, and TCRdb retains in-frame clones only, with some absent. The D gene and trimming were derived from the DNA, and the V and J assignments and clone size from that table. The sample contains more than 200,000 clones, around nine tenths of which appear only once. V is TRBV19 and J is TRBJ1-5, with D possibly TRBD1 on 5 matching bases. Source material: peripheral blood. The receptor's source is a woman in her sixties or seventies with acute or convalescent COVID-19. The CDR3 protein is CASIAQGQPQHF. The CDR3 DNA follows: TGTGCCAGTATCGCGCAGGGCCAGCCCCAGCATTTT.